The next 3 T cell receptor beta chains were all read from a single sample in a study of beta chain features in type 1 diabetes (dated by TCRdb to between 2018 and 2020). On the study overall, not on this receptor specifically: Type 1 diabetes patients showed a moderate but significant shortening of TCRB CDR3 length in all four CD4+ subsets.

No antigen is known for these receptors. Libraries were constructed by the immunoSEQ multiplex PCR assay. The entire isolated RNA was reverse transcribed using the High Capacity cDNA Reverse Transcription Kit, and thus expressed TCRB transcripts were sequenced. TCRdb took this table from immuneACCESS and kept in-frame rearrangements with V and J called. Such tables lack part of the clones; where checked against another copy, unresolved V genes explain under half of the gap, and the rest is unexplained. This sample has 600,000 or so clones in its table, and around 12% of those were observed once. The ten largest clones take up around 0.12% of the sample. Sequenced: naive CD4+ T cells from blood. The sample's cell subset or site label, decoded: true naive CD4+ T cells. These receptor sequences come from a man aged 30 to 39 with type 1 diabetes.

The V gene is TRBV6-5, the J gene TRBJ1-3; the match to TRBD1 covers 7 bases. CDR1 is MNHEY, CDR2 SVGAGI, per germline. V was clipped by 8 bases and J by 3 bases; unmatched bases: 1. The CDR3 extends over 12 amino acids. The CDR3 sequence is CASSGGGNTIYF. The CDR3 bases are TGTGCCAGCTCAGGGGGTGGAAACACCATATATTTT.

Written as DNA, the CDR3 is TGTGCCAGCAGTAAGGGGGCCTACACCGGGGAGCTGTTTTTT. It specifies CASSKGAYTGELFF. This chain connects TRBV14 to TRBJ2-2; 7 nucleotides match TRBD1. CDR3 length equals 14 residues. Germline-derived CDR1 and CDR2 are SGHDN and FVKESK. The trim removed 6 bases at V and 3 bases at J, leaving 4 bases unmatched. The full variable domain, rest sourced from reference TRBV14 and TRBJ2-2, is EAGVTQFPSHSVIEKGQTVTLRCDPISGHDNLYWYRRVMGKEIKFLLHFVKESKQDESGMPNNRFLAERTGGTYSTLKVQPAELEDSGVYFCASSKGAYTGELFFGEGSRLTVL.

The chain links TRBV6-6 to TRBJ1-5; D is unclear. V lost 7 bases and J 9 bases, leaving 19 bases between the germline ends. CDR3 length equals 14 residues. In germline, CDR1 is MNHNY, CDR2 SVGAGI (reference sequence). The CDR3 bases are TGTGCCAGCATCCAACGGCAGTCCGATCCGCCCCAGCATTTT. Translated: CASIQRQSDPPQHF.